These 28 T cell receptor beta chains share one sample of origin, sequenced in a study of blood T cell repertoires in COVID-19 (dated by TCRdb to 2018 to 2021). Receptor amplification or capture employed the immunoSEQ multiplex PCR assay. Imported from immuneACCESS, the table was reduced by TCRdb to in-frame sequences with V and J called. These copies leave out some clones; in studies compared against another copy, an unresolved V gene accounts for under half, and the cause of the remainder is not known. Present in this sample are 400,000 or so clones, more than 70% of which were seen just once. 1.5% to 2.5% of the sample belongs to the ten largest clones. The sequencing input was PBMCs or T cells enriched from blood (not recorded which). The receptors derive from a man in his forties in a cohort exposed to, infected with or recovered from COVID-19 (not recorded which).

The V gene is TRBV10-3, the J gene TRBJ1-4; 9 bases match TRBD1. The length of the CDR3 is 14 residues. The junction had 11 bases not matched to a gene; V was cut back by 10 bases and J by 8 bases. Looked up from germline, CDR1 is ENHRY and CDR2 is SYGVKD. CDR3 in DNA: TGTGCCACCCCCCACCGGGACAGGGCGGAAAAACTGTTTTTT. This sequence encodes CATPHRDRAEKLFF.

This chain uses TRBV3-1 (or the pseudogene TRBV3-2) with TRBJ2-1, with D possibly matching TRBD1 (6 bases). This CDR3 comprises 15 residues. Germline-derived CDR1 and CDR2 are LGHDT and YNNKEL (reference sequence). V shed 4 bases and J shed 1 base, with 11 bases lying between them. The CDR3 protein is CASSLQGRSYNEQFF. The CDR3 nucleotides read TGTGCCAGCAGCCTACAGGGACGTTCCTACAATGAGCAGTTCTTC.

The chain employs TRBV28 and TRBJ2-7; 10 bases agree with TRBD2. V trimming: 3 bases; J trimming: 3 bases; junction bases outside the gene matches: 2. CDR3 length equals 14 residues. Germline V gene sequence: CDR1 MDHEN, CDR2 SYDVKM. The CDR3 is CASSLRTSGYEQYF. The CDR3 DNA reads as TGTGCCAGCAGTTTGAGGACTAGCGGCTACGAGCAGTACTTC.

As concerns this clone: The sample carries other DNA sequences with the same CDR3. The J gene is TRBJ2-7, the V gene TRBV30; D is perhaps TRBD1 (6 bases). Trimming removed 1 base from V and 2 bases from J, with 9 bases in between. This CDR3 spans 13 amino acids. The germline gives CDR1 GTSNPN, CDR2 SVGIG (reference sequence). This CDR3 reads CAWSAGVPYEQYF. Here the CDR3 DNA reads TGTGCCTGGAGTGCAGGGGTACCCTACGAGCAGTACTTC.

In DNA, the CDR3 is TGTGCCAGCAGTGCAGGGGATGGAAACACCATATATTTT. Translated: CASSAGDGNTIYF. The V call is TRBV2, the J call TRBJ1-3; a weak D match, TRBD1 (6 bases). The germline V and J ends were trimmed by 4 bases and 3 bases, with 7 bases remaining between them. In germline, CDR1 is SNHLY, CDR2 FYNNEI. CDR3 length: 13 amino acids.

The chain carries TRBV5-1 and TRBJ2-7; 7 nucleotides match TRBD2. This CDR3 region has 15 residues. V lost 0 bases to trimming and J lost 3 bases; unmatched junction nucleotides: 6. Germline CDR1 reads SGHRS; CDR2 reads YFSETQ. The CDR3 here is CASSLVASGDYEQYF. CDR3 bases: TGCGCCAGCAGCTTGGTGGCTAGCGGCGACTACGAGCAGTACTTC.

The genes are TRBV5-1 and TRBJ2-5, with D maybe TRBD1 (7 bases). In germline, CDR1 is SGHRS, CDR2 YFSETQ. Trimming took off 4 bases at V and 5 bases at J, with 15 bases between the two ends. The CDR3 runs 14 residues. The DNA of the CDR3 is TGCGCCAGCAGCCGGGAGAACAGGGGTGAGACCCAGTACTTC. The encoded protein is CASSRENRGETQYF. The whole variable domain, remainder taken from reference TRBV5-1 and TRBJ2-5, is KAGVTQTPRYLIKTRGQQVTLSCSPISGHRSVSWYQQTPGQGLQFLFEYFSETQRNKGNFPGRFSGRQFSNSRSEMNVSTLELGDSALYLCASSRENRGETQYFGPGTRLLVL.

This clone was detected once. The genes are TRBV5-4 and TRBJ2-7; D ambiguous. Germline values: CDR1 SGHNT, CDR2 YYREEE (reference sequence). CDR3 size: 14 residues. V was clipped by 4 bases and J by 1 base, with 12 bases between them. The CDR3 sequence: CASSPGWASYEQYF. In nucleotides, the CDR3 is TGTGCCAGCAGCCCCGGCTGGGCTTCCTACGAGCAGTACTTC.

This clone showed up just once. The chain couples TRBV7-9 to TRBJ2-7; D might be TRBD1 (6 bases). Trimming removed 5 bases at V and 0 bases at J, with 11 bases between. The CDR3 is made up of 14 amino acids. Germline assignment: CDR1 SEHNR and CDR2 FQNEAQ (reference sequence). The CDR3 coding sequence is TGTGCCAGCAGCCCTGGACAGAGCTCCTACGAGCAGTACTTC. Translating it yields CASSPGQSSYEQYF.

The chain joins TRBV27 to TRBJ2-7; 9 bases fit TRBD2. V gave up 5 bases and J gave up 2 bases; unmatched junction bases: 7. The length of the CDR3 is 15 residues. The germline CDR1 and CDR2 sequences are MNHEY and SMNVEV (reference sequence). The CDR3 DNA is TGTGCCAGCAGTATACGGACTAGCGTTACCTACGAGCAGTACTTC. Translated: CASSIRTSVTYEQYF.

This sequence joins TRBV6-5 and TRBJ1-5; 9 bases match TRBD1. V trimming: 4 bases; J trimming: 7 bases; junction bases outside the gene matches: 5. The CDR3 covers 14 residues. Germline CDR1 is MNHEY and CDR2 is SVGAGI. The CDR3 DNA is TGTGCCAGCAGTTTGGGACAGGGTAGACAGCCCCAGCATTTT. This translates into CASSLGQGRQPQHF.

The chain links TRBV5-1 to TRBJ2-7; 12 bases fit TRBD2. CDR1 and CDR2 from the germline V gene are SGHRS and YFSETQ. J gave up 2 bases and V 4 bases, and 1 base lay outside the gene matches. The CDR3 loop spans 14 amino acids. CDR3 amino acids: CASSPSGRAYEQYF. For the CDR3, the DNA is TGCGCCAGCAGCCCTAGCGGGAGGGCCTACGAGCAGTACTTC.

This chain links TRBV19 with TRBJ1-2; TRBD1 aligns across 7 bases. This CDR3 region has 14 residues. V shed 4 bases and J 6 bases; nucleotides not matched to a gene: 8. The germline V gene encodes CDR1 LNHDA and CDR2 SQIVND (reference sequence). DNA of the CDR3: TGTGCCAGTAGTAAGGAAGGGGGCAGAGATGGCTACACCTTC. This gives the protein CASSKEGGRDGYTF.

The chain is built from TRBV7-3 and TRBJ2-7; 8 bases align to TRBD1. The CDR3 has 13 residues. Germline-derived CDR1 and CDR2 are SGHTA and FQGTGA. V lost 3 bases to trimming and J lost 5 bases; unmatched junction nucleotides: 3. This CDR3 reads CASSLDRADEQYF. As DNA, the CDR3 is TGTGCCAGCAGCTTGGACAGGGCCGACGAGCAGTACTTC. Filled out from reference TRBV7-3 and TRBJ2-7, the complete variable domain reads GAGVSQTPSNKVTEKGKYVELRCDPISGHTALYWYRQSLGQGPEFLIYFQGTGAADDSGLPNDRFFAVRPEGSVSTLKIQRTERGDSAVYLCASSLDRADEQYFGPGTRLTVT.

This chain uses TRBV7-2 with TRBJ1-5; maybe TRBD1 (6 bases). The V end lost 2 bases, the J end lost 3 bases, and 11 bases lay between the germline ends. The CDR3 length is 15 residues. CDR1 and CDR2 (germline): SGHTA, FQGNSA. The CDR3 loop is CASSLLQGTNQPQHF. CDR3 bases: TGTGCCAGCAGCTTACTACAGGGCACCAATCAGCCCCAGCATTTT.

For the CDR3, the DNA is TGTGCCAGCAGTTACGGGGACAGGGAAGGGGCAGAAGCTTTCTTT. It codes for CASSYGDREGAEAFF. J is TRBJ1-1 and V is TRBV6-5; 9 bases align to TRBD1. The V gene end was trimmed by 2 bases and the J gene end by 8 bases; junction bases not matched to a gene: 9. The germline gives CDR1 MNHEY, CDR2 SVGAGI. The CDR3 consists of 15 residues.

The CDR3 loop is CASSSTLLRGETQYF. The CDR3 DNA follows: TGTGCCAGCAGTTCCACCTTGCTCAGGGGTGAGACCCAGTACTTC. The V call is TRBV27, the J call TRBJ2-5; maybe TRBD1 (6 bases). This CDR3 has 15 amino acids. Germline V lookup: CDR1 MNHEY, CDR2 SMNVEV (reference sequence). The germline V and J ends were trimmed by 4 bases and 5 bases, with 17 bases remaining between them.

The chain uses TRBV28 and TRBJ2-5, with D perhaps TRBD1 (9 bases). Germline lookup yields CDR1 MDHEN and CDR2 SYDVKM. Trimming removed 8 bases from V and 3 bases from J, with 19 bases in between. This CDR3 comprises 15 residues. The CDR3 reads CASQRGGQGEETQYF. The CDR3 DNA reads TGTGCCAGCCAACGGGGGGGACAGGGAGAAGAGACCCAGTACTTC.

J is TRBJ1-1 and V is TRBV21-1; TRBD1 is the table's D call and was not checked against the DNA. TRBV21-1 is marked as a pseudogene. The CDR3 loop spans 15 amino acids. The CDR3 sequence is CASSNPNPGLTEAFF. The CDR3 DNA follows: TGTGCCAGCAGCAATCCGAACCCAGGGCTCACTGAAGCTTTCTTT.

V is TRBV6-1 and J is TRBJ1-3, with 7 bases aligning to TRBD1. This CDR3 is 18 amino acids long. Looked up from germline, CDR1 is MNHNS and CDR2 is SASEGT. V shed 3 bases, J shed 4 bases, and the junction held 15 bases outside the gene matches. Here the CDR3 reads CASSDPGQPFRRGNTIYF. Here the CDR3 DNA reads TGTGCCAGCAGTGATCCGGGACAGCCGTTTAGGAGAGGAAACACCATATATTTT.

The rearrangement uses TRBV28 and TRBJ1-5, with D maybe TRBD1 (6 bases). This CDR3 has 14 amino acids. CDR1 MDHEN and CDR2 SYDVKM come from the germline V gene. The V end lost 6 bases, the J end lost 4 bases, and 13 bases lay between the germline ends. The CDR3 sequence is CASSPTGSNQPQHF. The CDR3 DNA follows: TGTGCCAGCAGCCCGACAGGTTCAAATCAGCCCCAGCATTTT. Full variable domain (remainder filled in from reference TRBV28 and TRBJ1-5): DVKVTQSSRYLVKRTGEKVFLECVQDMDHENMFWYRQDPGLGLRLIYFSYDVKMKEKGDIPEGYSVSREKKERFSLILESASTNQTSMYLCASSPTGSNQPQHFGDGTRLSIL.

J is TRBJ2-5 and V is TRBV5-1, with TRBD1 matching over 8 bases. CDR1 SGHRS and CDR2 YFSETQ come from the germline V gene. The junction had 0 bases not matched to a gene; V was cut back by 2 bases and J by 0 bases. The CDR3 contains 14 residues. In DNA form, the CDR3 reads TGCGCCAGCAGCTTACAGGGGGACCAAGAGACCCAGTACTTC. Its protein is CASSLQGDQETQYF.

CDR3 nucleotides: TGTGCCAGCGGGAGACAGGGGGCAGACGAGCAGTACTTC. Its translation: CASGRQGADEQYF. V and J are TRBV6-5 and TRBJ2-7, with 10 bases lining up with TRBD1. Germline CDR1 MNHEY, CDR2 SVGAGI. V shed 8 bases and J 5 bases; nucleotides not matched to a gene: 6. The CDR3 loop spans 13 amino acids.

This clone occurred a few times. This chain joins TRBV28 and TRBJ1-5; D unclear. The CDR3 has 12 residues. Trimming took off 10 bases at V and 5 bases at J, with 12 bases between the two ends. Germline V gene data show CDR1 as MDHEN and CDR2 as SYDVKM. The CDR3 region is CANSAGYQPQHF. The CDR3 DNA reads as TGTGCCAACTCCGCGGGGTATCAGCCCCAGCATTTT.

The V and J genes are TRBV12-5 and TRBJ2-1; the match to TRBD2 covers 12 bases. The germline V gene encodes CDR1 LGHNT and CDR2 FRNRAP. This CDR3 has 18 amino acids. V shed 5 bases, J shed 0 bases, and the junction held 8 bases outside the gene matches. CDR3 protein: CASGRGLAGFSSYNEQFF. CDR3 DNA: TGTGCTAGTGGTCGTGGACTAGCGGGATTTAGCTCCTACAATGAGCAGTTCTTC. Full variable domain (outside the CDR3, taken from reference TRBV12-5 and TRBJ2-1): DARVTQTPRHKVTEMGQEVTMRCQPILGHNTVFWYRQTMMQGLELLAYFRNRAPLDDSGMPKDRFSAEMPDATLATLKIQPSEPRDSAVYFCASGRGLAGFSSYNEQFFGPGTRLTVL.

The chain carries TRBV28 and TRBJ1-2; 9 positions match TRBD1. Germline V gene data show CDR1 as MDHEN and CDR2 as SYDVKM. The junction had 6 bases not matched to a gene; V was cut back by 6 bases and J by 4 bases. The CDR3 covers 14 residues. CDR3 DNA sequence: TGTGCCAGCAGGGAGGGACAGGGTGGCTATGGCTACACCTTC. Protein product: CASREGQGGYGYTF.

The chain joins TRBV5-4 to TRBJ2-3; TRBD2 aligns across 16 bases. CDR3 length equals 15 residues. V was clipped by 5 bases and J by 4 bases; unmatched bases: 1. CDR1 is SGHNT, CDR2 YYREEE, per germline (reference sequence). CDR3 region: CASRGTSGRADTQYF. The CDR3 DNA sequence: TGTGCCAGCAGGGGGACTAGCGGGAGGGCAGATACGCAGTATTTT.

The CDR3 sequence: CASNRTGCSYEQYF. The CDR3 region has the DNA TGCGCCAGCAACCGGACAGGGTGCTCCTACGAGCAGTACTTC. The chain is built from TRBV23-1 and TRBJ2-7, with 8 nucleotides matching TRBD1. TRBV23-1 is marked as an open reading frame, function uncertain. The ends lost 7 bases at V and 0 bases at J; junction bases unmatched: 5. The CDR3 extends over 14 amino acids.